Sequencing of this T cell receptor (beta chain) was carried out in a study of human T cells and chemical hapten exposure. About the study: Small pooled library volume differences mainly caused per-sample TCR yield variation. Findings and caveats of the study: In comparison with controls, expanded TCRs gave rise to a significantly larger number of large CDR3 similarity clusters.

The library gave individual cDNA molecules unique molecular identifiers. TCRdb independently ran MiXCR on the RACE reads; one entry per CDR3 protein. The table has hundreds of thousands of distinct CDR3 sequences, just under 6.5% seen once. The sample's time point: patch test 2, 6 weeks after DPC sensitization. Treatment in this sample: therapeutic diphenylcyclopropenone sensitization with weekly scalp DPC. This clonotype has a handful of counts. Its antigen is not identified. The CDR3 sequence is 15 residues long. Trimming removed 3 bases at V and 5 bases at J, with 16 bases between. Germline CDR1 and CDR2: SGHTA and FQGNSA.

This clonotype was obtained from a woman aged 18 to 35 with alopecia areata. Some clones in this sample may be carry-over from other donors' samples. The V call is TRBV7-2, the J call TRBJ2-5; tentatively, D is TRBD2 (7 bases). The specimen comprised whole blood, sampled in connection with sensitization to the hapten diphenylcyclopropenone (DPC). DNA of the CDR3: TGTGCCAGCAGCTTTCAGGGGAGGGTCGCCGAGACCCAGTACTTC. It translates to CASSFQGRVAETQYF.